Detailed here is one TCR beta chain. Its antigen is not identified. The sample belongs to a study of high-grade serous ovarian cancer treatment subgroups. The overall study: Samples averaged around 13,000 reads and thousands of unique TCR beta rearrangements. Findings and caveats of the study: Tumors within one patient showed repertoire similarity of 0.11 to 0.79. Spatial context was lost because tumors were sequenced in bulk. TCR relatedness rose with neoantigen level and trended with mutation load.

Tumor tissue was taken before any definitive surgery or chemotherapy was given. This table comes from immunoSEQ multiplex PCR, and its TCRdb copy is limited to in-frame clones, with some not included. The table shows 15,000 to 20,000 clones, with roughly 70% occurring only once. Between the trimmed V and J ends, which lost 1 base and 10 bases, there was a span of 11 bases. The CDR3 spans 13 residues. CDR1 and CDR2 (germline): SGHTA, FQGNSA. Sample: tumor tissue. The chain employs TRBV7-2 and TRBJ2-4; possibly TRBD1 for D (6 bases). The clonotype comes from a human donor with high-grade serous ovarian cancer. The CDR3 DNA reads as TGTGCCAGCAGCTTAGTGGACAGACCGATTCAGTACTTC. Encoded protein: CASSLVDRPIQYF.